This T cell receptor (beta chain) was profiled in a study of cytomegalovirus exposure and HLA in healthy donors. Study findings and constraints: TCR association rates varied by HLA locus in a later analysis, with DRB1 highest and HLA-C lowest. Among TCR beta chains, those listed as cytomegalovirus-associated numbered about 160. TCR beta V segments were, for the most part, productive about 87% or about 30% of the time in an earlier analysis. The CMV antigen specificity of a few CMV-associated chains was confirmed through in vitro analysis.

The CDR3 sequence is 15 residues long. V shed 5 bases and J 5 bases; nucleotides not matched to a gene: 8. Germline values: CDR1 LNHDA, CDR2 SQIVND (reference sequence). On this clone: Its matching antigen is unknown.

13 Jbeta primers and 60 Vbeta primers were used for the PCR. Measured with immunoSEQ multiplex PCR; TCRdb has only the in-frame clones, and not every one. Here the sample spans roughly 190,000 clones, around 79% being singletons. This TCR was recovered from a woman aged 45-59 years in good health and CMV-seronegative. The chain uses TRBV19 and TRBJ2-1; 8 bases match TRBD1. Sequencing was performed on PBMCs. The DNA for the CDR3 is TGTGCCAGTAGTGGGACCGGGACAGGAGACAATGAGCAGTTCTTC. Translated: CASSGTGTGDNEQFF.